This TCR beta chain was profiled in a study of cytomegalovirus exposure and HLA in healthy donors. Study-level findings and limits: A list of roughly 160 TCR beta chains associated with cytomegalovirus was given. Within the data, a cluster of highly shared sequence variants was likely a sequencing artifact.

Unmatched junction bases numbered 5, after V lost 2 bases and J lost 8 bases. The germline V gene has CDR1 SGHDN and CDR2 FVKESK. CDR3 length: 13 amino acids. Primers included in the PCR were 60 Vbeta and 13 Jbeta primers. The table came from immunoSEQ multiplex PCR; TCRdb's copy has only in-frame clones and leaves some out. The sample shows about 140,000 clones, over 60% of them seen only once. About this clone: As yet, its antigen is unknown.

Sequenced: PBMCs. The chain is built from TRBV14 and TRBJ1-2; 7 bases fit TRBD1. This clonotype originated in a middle-aged man in good health and CMV-seronegative. The CDR3 nucleotides read TGTGCCAGCAGCCAACACAGGGGAAGAGGCTACACCTTC. It specifies CASSQHRGRGYTF.